This is a list of T cell receptor beta chains from one sample in a study of blood T cells in healthy people across ages. TCRdb ran MiXCR on the 5' RACE reads and lists one entry per CDR3 protein. This table holds more than 1,000,000 distinct CDR3 sequences, under 30% found once. The sample also formed part of further work on T cells of mothers and their children.

Sequencing was done on a sample of blood. These receptor sequences come from a girl aged 2 to 9 in good health. CDR3s include the opening cysteine and the closing phenylalanine or tryptophan. Each record gives: CDR3 protein, CDR3 DNA, V gene, clone size, CDR3 length, D gene, J gene. A D gene is named only where the DNA matches it firmly. Part of the rows lack a size; the others show once, few, many or a class for expanded clones.

CDR3: CASSRPTGGLTQETQYF; DNA: TGTGCCAGCAGCCGCCCGACCGGGGGTCTCACCCAAGAGACCCAGTACTTC; V: TRBV6-2/TRBV6-3; size: NA; length: 17; D: NA; J: TRBJ2-5
CDR3: CAISVQNTGELFF; DNA: TGTGCCATCAGTGTGCAGAACACCGGGGAGCTGTTTTTT; V: TRBV10-3; size: NA; length: 13; D: NA; J: TRBJ2-2
CDR3: CSVDLGQGAYEQYF; DNA: TGCAGCGTCGACCTAGGACAGGGGGCGTACGAGCAGTACTTC; V: TRBV29-1; size: NA; length: 14; D: TRBD1; J: TRBJ2-7
CDR3: CASEGRPYNEQFF; DNA: TGTGCCAGTGAGGGGCGGCCCTACAATGAGCAGTTCTTC; V: TRBV7-9; size: few; length: 13; D: NA; J: TRBJ2-1
CDR3: CASSIGTSGSDEEQYF; DNA: TGTGCCAGCAGCATTGGGACTAGCGGGAGTGATGAAGAGCAGTACTTC; V: TRBV21-1; size: NA; length: 16; D: NA; J: TRBJ2-7
CDR3: CASSLTDGRETQYF; DNA: TGTGCCAGCAGTTTGACAGACGGTCGGGAGACCCAGTACTTC; V: TRBV12-3/TRBV12-4; size: NA; length: 14; D: NA; J: TRBJ2-5
CDR3: CASSYSTGTPLTEAFF; DNA: TGTGCCAGCAGTTACTCCACGGGGACTCCACTCACTGAAGCTTTCTTT; V: TRBV6-5; size: few; length: 16; D: NA; J: TRBJ1-1
CDR3: CASSDSATYEQYF; DNA: TGTGCCAGCAGCGATAGCGCGACCTACGAGCAGTACTTC; V: TRBV14; size: NA; length: 13; D: NA; J: TRBJ2-7
CDR3: CASKVPGTGSSPLHF; DNA: TGTGCCAGCAAGGTCCCCGGGACAGGGAGCTCACCCCTCCACTTT; V: TRBV2; size: NA; length: 15; D: TRBD1; J: TRBJ1-6
CDR3: CASRSGTSKETQYF; DNA: TGTGCCAGCAGATCCGGGACCTCAAAGGAGACCCAGTACTTC; V: TRBV12-3/TRBV12-4; size: NA; length: 14; D: NA; J: TRBJ2-5
CDR3: CASSPGRGFYEQYF; DNA: TGTGCCAGCAGCCCCGGCAGGGGCTTCTACGAGCAGTACTTC; V: TRBV13; size: NA; length: 14; D: NA; J: TRBJ2-7